These 14 T cell receptor beta chains were all obtained from the same sample, sequenced in a study of early T cells in non-severe SARS-CoV-2 infection. TCRdb re-called the 5' RACE reads with MiXCR, one entry per CDR3 protein. The data contain about 58,000 distinct CDR3 sequences, approximately 7.7% of them singletons. What was sequenced was whole blood. The receptors derive from an adult who was a healthcare worker with PCR-confirmed SARS-CoV-2 infection or an uninfected control (not recorded which).

This clonotype came up a few times. This chain links TRBV4-2 with TRBJ2-7; 7 nucleotides align to TRBD1. The CDR3 runs to 14 residues. Trimming cost V 3 bases and J 5 bases; bases outside gene matches: 7. Germline assignment: CDR1 LGHNA and CDR2 YNFKEQ. CDR3 residues: CASSQAGGDDEQYF. For the CDR3, the DNA is TGTGCCAGCAGCCAGGCAGGGGGAGACGACGAGCAGTACTTC.

This clonotype was seen at least ten times. The genes are TRBV29-1 and TRBJ2-1; TRBD2 aligns across 9 bases. This CDR3 region has 14 residues. V was clipped by 7 bases and J by 7 bases; unmatched bases: 11. CDR1 is SQVTM, CDR2 ANQGSEA, per germline. For the CDR3, the DNA is TGCAGCGGCCGACTTCGCCTAGCGGGAAATGAGCAGTTCTTC. This sequence encodes CSGRLRLAGNEQFF.

Only a few counts were recorded for this clonotype. V is TRBV20-1 and J is TRBJ2-7; D is unclear. Trimming removed 2 bases from V and 6 bases from J, with 5 bases in between. The CDR3 has 10 residues. Germline loops: CDR1 DFQATT, CDR2 SNEGSKA (reference sequence). The CDR3 DNA reads as TGCAGTGCTAGAAATTTCGAGCAGTACTTC. Encoded protein: CSARNFEQYF.

This clonotype occurred many times. V and J are TRBV30 and TRBJ1-5; 7 bases map to TRBD1. This CDR3 comprises 13 residues. With V trimmed by 5 bases and J by 4 bases, 5 bases remained unmatched. The V gene's germline CDR1 is GTSNPN and CDR2 SVGIG (reference sequence). The CDR3 DNA reads TGTGCCTGGGGACCGACAGGGAATCAGCCCCAGCATTTT. This encodes CAWGPTGNQPQHF.

In this sample, this clonotype turned up many times. CDR3 nucleotides: TGTGCCAGCAGAGAGGGCGGGAACTATGGCTACACCTTC. Translation: CASREGGNYGYTF. The rearrangement joins TRBV6-6 to TRBJ1-2, with D hard to call. V dropped 6 bases and J dropped 2 bases, with 10 bases sitting between them. CDR1 and CDR2 from the germline V gene are MNHNY and SVGAGI (reference sequence). The CDR3 is made up of 13 amino acids.

This chain connects TRBV24-1 to TRBJ1-5; 9 nucleotides agree with TRBD1. The CDR3 is 13 residues long. The V and J ends lost 9 bases and 10 bases, in that order; junction bases with no gene match: 9. Germline V gene sequence: CDR1 KGHDR, CDR2 SFDVKD. CDR3 loop: CATGGTGFLPQHF. CDR3 in DNA: TGTGCCACCGGGGGGACAGGGTTTTTACCCCAGCATTTT.

The CDR3 coding sequence is TGTGCCAGCAGGAAATTTCCGGGACAGGGGGCTACTGAAGCTTTCTTT. Its protein is CASRKFPGQGATEAFF. V is TRBV28 and J is TRBJ1-1; TRBD1 matches 12 bases. The CDR3 is 16 residues long. Germline values: CDR1 MDHEN, CDR2 SYDVKM. V trimming: 6 bases; J trimming: 5 bases; junction bases outside the gene matches: 10.

This clonotype was seen repeatedly, ten times or more. V gene TRBV5-1 combines with J gene TRBJ2-1; D gene uncertain. The CDR3 is 13 residues long. V lost 0 bases to trimming and J lost 5 bases, with 6 bases between them. Germline V lookup: CDR1 SGHRS, CDR2 YFSETQ. This CDR3 reads CASSLGNNNEQFF. CDR3 bases: TGCGCCAGCAGCTTGGGGAATAACAATGAGCAGTTCTTC.

At least ten counts were recorded for this clonotype. This chain joins TRBV18 and TRBJ2-7; D gene uncertain. The CDR3 consists of 14 residues. Germline assignment: CDR1 KGHSH and CDR2 LQKENI. V gave up 6 bases and J gave up 2 bases, with 14 bases separating them. The CDR3 DNA reads TGTGCCAGCTCTCTAGGCCCATTTACCTACGAGCAGTACTTC. It yields the protein CASSLGPFTYEQYF.

This clonotype came up many times. The rearrangement uses TRBV24-1 and TRBJ2-3; 7 bases agree with TRBD1. This CDR3 region has 15 residues. CDR1 is KGHDR and CDR2 is SFDVKD in the germline V gene. The J segment lost 6 bases and the V segment lost 1 base, leaving 6 bases of the junction unmatched. Here the CDR3 reads CATSDFKRGRDTQYF. CDR3 in DNA: TGTGCCACCAGTGATTTCAAGAGGGGGCGTGATACGCAGTATTTT.

The V gene is TRBV29-1, the J gene TRBJ2-1; D perhaps matches TRBD2 (6 bases). The CDR3 loop spans 17 amino acids. Per the germline V gene, CDR1 is SQVTM and CDR2 is ANQGSEA. V was cut by 0 bases and J by 0 bases, with 15 bases left in between. The CDR3 bases are TGCAGCGTTGAAGATCCGGCGGGGAGGAACTCCTACAATGAGCAGTTCTTC. This translates into CSVEDPAGRNSYNEQFF.

This clonotype was recorded many times. The genes are TRBV20-1 and TRBJ1-2; a weak D match, TRBD1 (5 bases). This CDR3 comprises 15 residues. The germline V gene has CDR1 DFQATT and CDR2 SNEGSKA (reference sequence). The germline V and J ends were trimmed by 0 bases and 0 bases, with 11 bases remaining between them. The CDR3 nucleotides read TGCAGTGCTAGAGACAGGGTAACGACTAACTATGGCTACACCTTC. This encodes CSARDRVTTNYGYTF.

There are many counts of this clonotype. The J gene is TRBJ2-3, the V gene TRBV2; D is unresolved. This CDR3 has 11 residues. V was cut by 4 bases and J by 5 bases, with 4 bases left in between. The germline V gene encodes CDR1 SNHLY and CDR2 FYNNEI. The CDR3 region is CASSVRDTQYF. The CDR3 coding sequence is TGTGCCAGCAGTGTGAGAGATACGCAGTATTTT.

This clonotype was recorded at least ten times. The gene calls are TRBV6-6 and TRBJ2-4; D might be TRBD1 (6 bases). Germline V gene data show CDR1 as MNHNY and CDR2 as SVGAGI (reference sequence). CDR3 length equals 16 residues. V shed 7 bases and J shed 3 bases, with 19 bases lying between them. In DNA, the CDR3 is TGTGCCAGCACCAAAACTTCCAGGGGCGGCAAAAACATTCAGTACTTC. This sequence encodes CASTKTSRGGKNIQYF.